This TCR beta chain originates from a study of radiation and T cells in renal cell carcinoma. This clone was seen only once. Libraries were prepared by immunoSEQ multiplex PCR; TCRdb keeps only in-frame clonotypes and omits some of them. The repertoire includes under 150,000 clones, roughly four fifths of them detected once, and approximately 2% sits in the top ten. Time point: blood 2 weeks post-SBRT. The treatment here: 15 Gy SBRT to primary tumor, nephrectomy 4 weeks later. The receptor was isolated from an older woman with renal cell carcinoma. Here the sequenced sample was blood, taken from a patient whose treatment included radiotherapy and nephrectomy.

The CDR3 DNA is TGTGCCAGCAGCGGAGAAGAAGCTTTCTTT. Its protein product is CASSGEEAFF. The genes are TRBV21-1 and TRBJ1-1. TRBV21-1 corresponds to a pseudogene. There are 10 residues in the CDR3.